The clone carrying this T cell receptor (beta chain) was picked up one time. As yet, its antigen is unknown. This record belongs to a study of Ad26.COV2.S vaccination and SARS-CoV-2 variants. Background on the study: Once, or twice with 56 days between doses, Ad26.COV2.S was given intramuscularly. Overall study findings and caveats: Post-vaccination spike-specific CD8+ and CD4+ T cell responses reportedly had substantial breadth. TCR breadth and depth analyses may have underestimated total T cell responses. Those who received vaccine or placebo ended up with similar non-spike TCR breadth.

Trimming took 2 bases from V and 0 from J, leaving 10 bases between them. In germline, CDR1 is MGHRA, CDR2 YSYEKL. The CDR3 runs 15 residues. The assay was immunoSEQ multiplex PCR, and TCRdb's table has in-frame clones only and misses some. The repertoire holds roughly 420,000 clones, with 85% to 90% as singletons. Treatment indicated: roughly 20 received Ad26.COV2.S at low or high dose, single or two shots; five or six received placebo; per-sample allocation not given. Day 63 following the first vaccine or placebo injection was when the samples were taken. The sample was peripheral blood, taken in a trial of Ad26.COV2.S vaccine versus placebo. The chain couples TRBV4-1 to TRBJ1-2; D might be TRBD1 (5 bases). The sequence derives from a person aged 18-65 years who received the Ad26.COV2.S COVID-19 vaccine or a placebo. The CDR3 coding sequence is TGCGCCAGCAGCCAACAGGGTACGGCTAACTATGGCTACACCTTC. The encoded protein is CASSQQGTANYGYTF.